This passage covers 14 T cell receptor beta chains from one sample sequenced in a study of cytomegalovirus exposure and HLA in healthy donors. The PCR had 60 Vbeta and 13 Jbeta primers. Sequencing was performed with immunoSEQ multiplex PCR; in TCRdb, only in-frame clones are kept and a portion is missing. The table lists some 150,000 clones, about 80% of them singletons, with under 2% in the top ten. Sequenced material: PBMCs. The receptors originated from a woman in her thirties or forties in good health and CMV-seronegative.

Here the CDR3 DNA reads TGTGCCAGCTCAACGACAGGGGCTGACTATGGCTACACCTTC. The encoded protein is CASSTTGADYGYTF. This rearrangement joins TRBV18 to TRBJ1-2, with 8 nucleotides matching TRBD1. Trimming cost V 5 bases and J 3 bases; bases outside gene matches: 5. Germline-derived CDR1 and CDR2 are KGHSH and LQKENI. This CDR3 contains 14 residues.

Written as DNA, the CDR3 is TGTGCCAGCAGTGTTTCACAGGGTTTGGGCTACACCTTC. Translating it yields CASSVSQGLGYTF. The chain is built from TRBV2 and TRBJ1-2; D is possibly TRBD1 (6 bases). Germline CDR1 is SNHLY and CDR2 is FYNNEI. The CDR3 runs to 13 residues. Trimming removed 4 bases from V and 8 bases from J, with 14 bases in between.

A single count supports this clone. The chain couples TRBV10-2 to TRBJ2-7; tentatively, D is TRBD2 (6 bases). V lost 11 bases and J 3 bases, leaving 17 bases between the germline ends. The CDR3 length is 13 residues. Germline values: CDR1 WSHSY, CDR2 SAAADI. The CDR3 DNA reads TGCGCCGTCCGGGACTCCTCCTACTACGAGCAGTACTTC. Translation: CAVRDSSYYEQYF.

This clone was detected only once. This chain uses TRBV7-3 with TRBJ1-1; the D is unclear. Germline V gives CDR1 SGHTA, CDR2 FQGTGA. This CDR3 is built from 13 residues. Trimming removed 5 bases from V and 1 base from J, with 8 bases in between. CDR3 in DNA: TGTGCCAGCAGCAGCCAACCGAACACTGAAGCTTTCTTT. Translating gives CASSSQPNTEAFF.

This rearrangement joins TRBV28 to TRBJ2-1, with D perhaps TRBD2 (5 bases). The CDR3 has 15 amino acids. V lost 6 bases to trimming and J lost 2 bases, with 14 bases between them. CDR1 MDHEN and CDR2 SYDVKM come from the germline V gene. CDR3 in DNA: TGTGCCAGCAGCAACCTCCCCGGGACCTACAATGAGCAGTTCTTC. Translated: CASSNLPGTYNEQFF.

This clone was recorded a few times. This chain uses TRBV7-3 with TRBJ2-1; the D gene is possibly TRBD2 (5 bases). CDR3 length: 12 amino acids. Germline V CDR1 and CDR2: SGHTA, FQGTGA. V lost 4 bases and J 8 bases, leaving 9 bases between the germline ends. For the CDR3, the DNA is TGTGCCAGCAGCTCGGGGATGGATGAGCAGTTCTTC. Its translation is CASSSGMDEQFF.

In the case of this clone: Germline and junction disagree at one end, which may indicate a read error. CDR3 DNA sequence: TGTGCCAGCAGCTTACCGCTGGGACAAGAGACTCAGTACTTC. It encodes CASSLPLGQETQYF. The chain employs TRBV7-2 and TRBJ2-5; perhaps TRBD1 as D (6 bases). The CDR3 is 14 amino acids. Germline CDR1 reads SGHTA; CDR2 reads FQGNSA.

The chain has TRBV29-1 and TRBJ2-1; a possible D gene is TRBD2 (6 bases). Trimming stripped 5 bases from V and 1 base from J, with 12 bases between. The germline gives CDR1 SQVTM, CDR2 ANQGSEA. The CDR3 has 14 amino acids. The CDR3 DNA reads as TGCAGCGTTTCCGGGAGAGTTTCCTACAATGAGCAGTTCTTC. This sequence encodes CSVSGRVSYNEQFF.

CDR3 sequence: CASARTSSNYNEQFF. The CDR3 DNA reads as TGTGCCAGCGCTAGAACTAGCTCTAATTACAATGAGCAGTTCTTC. The V gene is TRBV7-2, the J gene TRBJ2-1; the D gene is possibly TRBD2 (6 bases). Germline CDR1 SGHTA, CDR2 FQGNSA. This CDR3 has 15 amino acids. V was cut by 8 bases and J by 4 bases, with 18 bases left in between.

The chain couples TRBV19 to TRBJ2-5, with 8 bases identical to TRBD1. This CDR3 is 14 amino acids long. J was trimmed by 3 bases and V by 6 bases; bases with no gene match: 6. CDR1 LNHDA and CDR2 SQIVND come from the germline V gene (reference sequence). This chain's CDR3 is CASSHNRGEETQYF. For the CDR3, the DNA is TGTGCCAGTAGCCACAACAGGGGGGAAGAGACCCAGTACTTC. Complete variable domain (other parts from reference TRBV19 and TRBJ2-5): DGGITQSPKYLFRKEGQNVTLSCEQNLNHDAMYWYRQDPGQGLRLIYYSQIVNDFQKGDIAEGYSVSREKKESFPLTVTSAQKNPTAFYLCASSHNRGEETQYFGPGTRLLVL.

The chain uses TRBV5-6 and TRBJ2-3, with D possibly matching TRBD1 (6 bases). The CDR3 consists of 15 residues. V lost 2 bases, J lost 2 bases, and 12 bases lay in between. CDR1 and CDR2 from the germline V gene are SGHDT and YYEEEE. The CDR3 is CASSFYRDNTDTQYF. CDR3 bases: TGTGCCAGCAGCTTTTATAGGGACAACACAGATACGCAGTATTTT.

The rearrangement joins TRBV30 to TRBJ1-5; tentatively, D is TRBD1 (5 bases). Germline V lookup: CDR1 GTSNPN, CDR2 SVGIG (reference sequence). The CDR3 is 13 residues long. Trimming removed 0 bases at V and 7 bases at J, with 10 bases between. CDR3 in amino acids: CAWSVGGNQPQHF. The DNA for the CDR3 is TGTGCCTGGAGTGTTGGGGGGAACCAGCCCCAGCATTTT. Filled out from reference TRBV30 and TRBJ1-5, the complete variable domain reads SQTIHQWPATLVQPVGSPLSLECTVEGTSNPNLYWYRQAAGRGLQLLFYSVGIGQISSEVPQNLSASRPQDRQFILSSKKLLLSDSGFYLCAWSVGGNQPQHFGDGTRLSIL.

This clone was recorded only once. The chain couples TRBV5-6 to TRBJ2-6; possibly TRBD1 for D (5 bases). This CDR3 comprises 19 residues. V lost 2 bases to trimming and J lost 0 bases, with 18 bases between them. CDR1 is SGHDT, CDR2 YYEEEE, per germline. As DNA, the CDR3 is TGTGCCAGCAGCTTCTTCAATACAGGTGGTCTCTCTGGGGCCAACGTCCTGACTTTC. Residues: CASSFFNTGGLSGANVLTF.

V usage is TRBV11-2 and J usage is TRBJ2-5; possibly TRBD1 or TRBD2 for D (5 bases each). The CDR3 sequence is 13 residues long. V lost 10 bases and J lost 2, with 14 bases in between. CDR1 and CDR2 (germline): SGHAT, FQNNGV. CDR3 bases: TGTGCCAACAGGTCCGGGGTTCAAGAGACCCAGTACTTC. Translated: CANRSGVQETQYF.